Sequencing of this TCR beta chain was carried out in a study of OX40 agonist ivuxolimab in advanced cancers. Comment on this clone: The antigen remains unidentified.

The germline CDR1 and CDR2 sequences are SGHTA and FQGNSA. V gave up 1 base and J gave up 6 bases; unmatched junction bases: 1. This CDR3 has 15 residues. Study-wide findings and caveats: At 0.1-3.0 mg/kg, partial responders had clonal expansion among the lowest observed.

Generated by immunoSEQ multiplex PCR, the TCRdb table keeps only in-frame clones and is missing some. The sample shows about 62,000 clones, 88% of them seen only once. Sample: CD4+ or CD8+ T cells sorted from blood, taken in a trial of the OX40 agonist ivuxolimab. The chain recombines TRBV7-2 with TRBJ2-3; TRBD2 aligns across 13 bases. This TCR was sampled from an adult with an advanced solid tumor such as melanoma, head and neck, liver or kidney cancer. DNA of the CDR3: TGTGCCAGCAGCTTAGGGGGACTAGCGGGGGATACGCAGTATTTT. Translation gives CASSLGGLAGDTQYF.